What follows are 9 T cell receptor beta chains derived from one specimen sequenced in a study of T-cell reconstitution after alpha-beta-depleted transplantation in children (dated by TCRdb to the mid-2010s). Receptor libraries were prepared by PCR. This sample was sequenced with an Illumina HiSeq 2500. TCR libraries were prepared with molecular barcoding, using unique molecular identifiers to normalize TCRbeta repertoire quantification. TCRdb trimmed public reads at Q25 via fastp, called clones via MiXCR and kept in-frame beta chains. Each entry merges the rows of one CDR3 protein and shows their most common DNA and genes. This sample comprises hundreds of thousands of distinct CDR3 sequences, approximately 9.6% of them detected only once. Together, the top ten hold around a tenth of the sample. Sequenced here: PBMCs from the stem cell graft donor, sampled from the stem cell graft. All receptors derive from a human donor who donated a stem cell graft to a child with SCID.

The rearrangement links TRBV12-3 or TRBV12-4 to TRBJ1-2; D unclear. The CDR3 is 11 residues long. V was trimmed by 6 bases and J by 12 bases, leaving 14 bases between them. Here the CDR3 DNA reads TGTGCCAGCAGACTAACGGGCGACAACACCTTC. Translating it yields CASRLTGDNTF.

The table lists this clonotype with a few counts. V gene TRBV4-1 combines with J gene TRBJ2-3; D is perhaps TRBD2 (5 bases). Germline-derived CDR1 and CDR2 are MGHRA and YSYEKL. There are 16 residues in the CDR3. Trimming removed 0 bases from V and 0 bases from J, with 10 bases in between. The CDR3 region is CASSQEGLPSTDTQYF. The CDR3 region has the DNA TGCGCCAGCAGCCAAGAAGGACTCCCTAGCACAGATACGCAGTATTTT.

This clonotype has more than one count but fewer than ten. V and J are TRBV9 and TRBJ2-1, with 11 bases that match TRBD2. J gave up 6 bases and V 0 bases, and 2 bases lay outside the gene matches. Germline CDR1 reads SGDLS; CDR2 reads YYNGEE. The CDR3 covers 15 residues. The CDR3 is CASSVELAGGNEQFF. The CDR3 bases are TGTGCCAGCAGCGTAGAGCTAGCGGGGGGCAATGAGCAGTTCTTC.

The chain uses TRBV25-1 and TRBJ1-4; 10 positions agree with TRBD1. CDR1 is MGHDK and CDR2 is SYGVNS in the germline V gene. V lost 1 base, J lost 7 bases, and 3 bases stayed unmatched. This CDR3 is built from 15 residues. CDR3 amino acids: CASSESGTGAEKLFF. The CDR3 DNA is TGTGCCAGCAGTGAATCTGGGACAGGGGCTGAAAAACTGTTTTTT.

CDR3 coding DNA: TGCAGCGTGTCAACCTTTTTTTCTGGGGCTTTCTTT. Its protein product is CSVSTFFSGAFF. V gene TRBV29-1 combines with J gene TRBJ1-1; no clear D gene. The V gene lost 6 bases and the J gene lost 11 bases, with 19 bases spanning the gap. This CDR3 region has 12 residues. Per the germline V gene, CDR1 is SQVTM and CDR2 is ANQGSEA.

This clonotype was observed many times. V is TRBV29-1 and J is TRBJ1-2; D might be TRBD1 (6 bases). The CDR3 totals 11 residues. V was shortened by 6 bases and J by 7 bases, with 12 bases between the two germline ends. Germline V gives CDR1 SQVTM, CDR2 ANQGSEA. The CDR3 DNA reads TGCAGCGTGGAAACAGGGCTTGGCTACACCTTC. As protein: CSVETGLGYTF.

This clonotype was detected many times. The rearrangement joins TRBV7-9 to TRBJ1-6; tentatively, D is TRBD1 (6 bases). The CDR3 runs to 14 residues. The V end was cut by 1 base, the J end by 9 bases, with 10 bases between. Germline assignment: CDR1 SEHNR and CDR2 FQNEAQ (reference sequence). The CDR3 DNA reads TGTGCCAGCAGCTTAGTACAGGGCGGTTCACCCCTCCACTTT. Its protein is CASSLVQGGSPLHF.

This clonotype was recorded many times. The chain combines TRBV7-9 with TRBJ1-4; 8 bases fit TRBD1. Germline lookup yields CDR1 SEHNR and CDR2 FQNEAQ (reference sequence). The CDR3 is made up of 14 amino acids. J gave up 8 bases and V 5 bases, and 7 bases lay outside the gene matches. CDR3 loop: CASSRDRSGEKLFF. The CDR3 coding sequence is TGTGCCAGCAGCCGGGACAGGTCGGGGGAAAAACTGTTTTTT.

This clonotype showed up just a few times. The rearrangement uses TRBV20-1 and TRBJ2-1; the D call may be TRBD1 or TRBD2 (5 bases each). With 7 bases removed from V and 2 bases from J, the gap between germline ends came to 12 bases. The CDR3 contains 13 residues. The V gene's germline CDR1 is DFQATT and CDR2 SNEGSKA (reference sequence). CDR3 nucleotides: TGCAGTGTCCTCGGGGACCCCTACAATGAGCAGTTCTTC. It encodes CSVLGDPYNEQFF.